This T cell receptor beta chain stems from a study of T cell responses to AZD1222 COVID-19 vaccine. Overall study findings and caveats: Mostly white British, mostly female donors; authors suggested clonal diversity may be underestimated. Repertoires were sampled only after the peak T cell response. Unmutated regions of variants are reportedly targeted by nearly half of spike-specific TCRs.

The CDR3 is made up of 15 amino acids. The germline V gene has CDR1 LGHDT and CDR2 YNNKEL (reference sequence). The V and J ends lost 0 bases and 10 bases respectively, with 16 bases between them. Measured with immunoSEQ multiplex PCR; TCRdb has only the in-frame clones, and not every one. The sample has about 190,000 clones; approximately 87% are singletons. Concerning this clone itself: The antigen is undetermined.

The sequencing here drew on peripheral blood, taken on day 0 of MenACWY control vaccination. The clonotype comes from an adult in good health. This chain connects TRBV3-1 (or the pseudogene TRBV3-2) to TRBJ2-1; TRBD1 might be the D (6 bases). CDR3 DNA: TGTGCCAGCAGCCAAGATCGGGGCAGGGGAAGGGAGCAGTTCTTC. Translated, it gives CASSQDRGRGREQFF.